This T cell receptor beta chain emerged from a study of T-cell reconstitution after alpha-beta-depleted transplantation in children. Preparation of the TCRbeta library was carried out with unique molecular identifiers. TCRdb called the PCR reads again in MiXCR, with one record for every CDR3 protein. Of just over 950,000 distinct CDR3 sequences in the sample, 25% to 30% are singletons; the top ten hold roughly 28%. The source material was PBMCs, mostly from graft donor cells, sampled 360 days after TCRalphabeta/CD19-depleted stem cell transplant. The receptor's source is a boy under two years old who had a stem cell transplant for SCID, so the T cells may come from the graft donor.

CDR3 coding DNA: TGTGCCAGTAGTACGTTCTGGGGTGGCAATCAGCCCCAGCATTTT. Translation gives CASSTFWGGNQPQHF. This chain links TRBV19 with TRBJ1-5; D is uncertain. Trimming removed 4 bases at V and 2 bases at J, with 12 bases between. Germline values: CDR1 LNHDA, CDR2 SQIVND (reference sequence). The CDR3 has 15 amino acids.